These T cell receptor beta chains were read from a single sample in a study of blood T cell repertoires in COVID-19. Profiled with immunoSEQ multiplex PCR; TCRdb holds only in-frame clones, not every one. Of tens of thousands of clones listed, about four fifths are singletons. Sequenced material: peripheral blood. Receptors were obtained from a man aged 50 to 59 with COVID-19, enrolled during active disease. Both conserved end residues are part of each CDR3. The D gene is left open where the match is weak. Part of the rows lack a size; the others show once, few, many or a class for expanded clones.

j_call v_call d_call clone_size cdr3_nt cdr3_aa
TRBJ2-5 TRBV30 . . TGTGCCTGGAGTAGGGGGGGGCAAGAGACCCAGTACTTC CAWSRGGQETQYF
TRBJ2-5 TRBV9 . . TGTGCCAGCAGCGTAGCGATCCAGGGGGGAGAGACCCAGTACTTC CASSVAIQGGETQYF
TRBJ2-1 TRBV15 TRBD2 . TGTGCCACCAGCAGGTCAAGACTAGCGGGGGGGACCTACAATGAGCAGTTCTTC CATSRSRLAGGTYNEQFF
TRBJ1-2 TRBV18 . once TGTGCCAGCTCACCCGCGGACAGCGGAGCGGGGTATGGCTACACCTTC CASSPADSGAGYGYTF
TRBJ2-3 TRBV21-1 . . TGTGCCAGCAGCAAAACACTAGCGGGAGATCTTCCTCCGCAGTATTTT CASSKTLAGDLPPQYF
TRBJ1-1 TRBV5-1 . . TGCGCCAGCAGCTCTGACGGGGGGAGCACTGAAGCTTTCTTT CASSSDGGSTEAFF
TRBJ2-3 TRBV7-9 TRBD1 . TGTGCCAGCAGCTCCCGGGACAGGGGGCAATCAGGAGATACGCAGTATTTT CASSSRDRGQSGDTQYF
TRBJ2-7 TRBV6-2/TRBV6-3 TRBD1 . TGTGCCAGCAGTTACTCCTCCGGGACAGGGTCCTACGAGCAGTACTTC CASSYSSGTGSYEQYF
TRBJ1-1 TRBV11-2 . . TGTGCCAGCAGCTATGGGAGGGTGGGAATGAACACTGAAGCTTTCTTT CASSYGRVGMNTEAFF
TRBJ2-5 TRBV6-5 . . TGTGCCAGCACGGGGGAGACCCAGTACTTC CASTGETQYF
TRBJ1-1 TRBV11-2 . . TGTGCCAGCAGCTCCCAGGCCGACACTGAAGCTTTCTTT CASSSQADTEAFF
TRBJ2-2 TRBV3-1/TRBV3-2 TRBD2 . TGTGCCAGCAGCCCGGGACTAGCGTGGGCCGGGGAGCTGTTTTTT CASSPGLAWAGELFF
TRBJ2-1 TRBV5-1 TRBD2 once TGCGCCAGCAGCACGACTAGCGGGGGCAATGAGCAGTTCTTC CASSTTSGGNEQFF
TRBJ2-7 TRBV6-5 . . TGTGCCAGCAGTTACCCGGGAGCTCACGAGCAGTACTTC CASSYPGAHEQYF
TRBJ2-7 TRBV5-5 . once TGTGCCAGCAGCTCCTACAGGGCTAGGGAGCAGTACTTC CASSSYRAREQYF
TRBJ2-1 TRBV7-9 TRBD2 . TGTGCCAGCAGCTATGCCCGACTAGCGGGGGACAATGAGCAGTTCTTC CASSYARLAGDNEQFF
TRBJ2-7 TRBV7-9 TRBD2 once TGTGCCAGCAGCTCACAAACCCCGGTCGGGGGGTCCTACGAGCAGTACTTC CASSSQTPVGGSYEQYF
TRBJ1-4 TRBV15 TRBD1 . TGTGCCACCAGAGGGGGACAGGTAGCTGAAAAACTGTTTTTT CATRGGQVAEKLFF
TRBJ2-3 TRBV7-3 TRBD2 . TGTGCCAGCAGCTCCGGACTAGCGAGTAGCACAGATACGCAGTATTTT CASSSGLASSTDTQYF